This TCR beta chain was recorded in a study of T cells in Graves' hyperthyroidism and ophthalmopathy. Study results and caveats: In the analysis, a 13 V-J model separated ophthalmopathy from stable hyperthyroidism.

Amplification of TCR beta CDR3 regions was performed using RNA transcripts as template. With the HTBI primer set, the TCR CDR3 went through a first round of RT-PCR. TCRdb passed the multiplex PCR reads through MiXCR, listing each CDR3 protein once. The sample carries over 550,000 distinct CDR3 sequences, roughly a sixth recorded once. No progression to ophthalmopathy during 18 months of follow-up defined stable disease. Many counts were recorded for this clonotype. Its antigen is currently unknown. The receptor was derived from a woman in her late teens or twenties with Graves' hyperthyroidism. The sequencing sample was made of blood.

The CDR3 region is CASSENYNPRTEAFF. CDR3 DNA: TGTGCCAGCAGTGAAAACTACAACCCAAGGACTGAAGCTTTCTTT. The chain links TRBV6-1 to TRBJ1-1; D is unclear. CDR1 MNHNS and CDR2 SASEGT come from the germline V gene. Between the trimmed V and J ends, which lost 2 bases and 5 bases, there was a span of 15 bases. The CDR3 extends over 15 amino acids.